This TCR beta chain is drawn from a study of spatial heterogeneity in lung cancer. Study at large: Fewer alpha-chain than beta-chain sequences were consistently detected. There were, on average, more than eight raw-read appearances for each unique TCR and UMI combination. Study-level findings and limits: The study found that expanded intratumoral alpha and beta TCR counts tracked tumor mutation counts.

Every cDNA TCR molecule received its own unique molecular identifier. TCRdb processed the 5' RACE reads anew with MiXCR; each CDR3 protein has one entry. The sample yields about 2,900 distinct CDR3 sequences, 12% seen once. Time point defined: sample taken at primary tumor resection. A total of around 72 untreated early-stage non-small cell lung cancer patients served as donors. To note about this clonotype: Its antigen is as yet unknown.

The source was lung tumor tissue, collected at surgery. The clonotype originates from a male donor with early-stage non-small cell lung cancer.

The CDR3 region is CASSPTGIEQYF. Written as DNA, the CDR3 is TGTGCCAGCTCACCGACAGGGATCGAGCAGTACTTC. The chain employs TRBV18 and TRBJ2-7; 7 bases line up with TRBD1. This CDR3 is built from 12 residues. V was clipped by 3 bases and J by 6 bases; unmatched bases: 2. CDR1 and CDR2 from the germline V gene are KGHSH and LQKENI.